This T cell receptor (beta chain) was sequenced during a study of blood T cell repertoires in COVID-19. CDR3 length: 15 amino acids. Germline CDR1 is MNHEY and CDR2 is SMNVEV (reference sequence). Unmatched junction bases numbered 6, after V lost 3 bases and J lost 9 bases. Using immunoSEQ multiplex PCR, the repertoire was profiled, and TCRdb retains in-frame clones only, with some absent. The table records approximately 350,000 clones, more than 80% of them present only once. This rearrangement joins TRBV27 to TRBJ2-1, with 12 bases matching TRBD2. What was sequenced was peripheral blood. This sequence was found in a man aged 35 to 55 with acute or convalescent COVID-19. CDR3 in DNA: TGTGCCAGCAGTTTGACTAGCGGGAGAGGCAGTGAGCAGTTCTTC. This encodes CASSLTSGRGSEQFF.